The rows below give T cell receptor beta chains drawn from one sample of a study of blood T cell repertoires in COVID-19. The protocol was immunoSEQ multiplex PCR, while the TCRdb copy is restricted to in-frame clones and leaves out a portion. This sample has roughly 190,000 clones, with roughly four fifths found just once. What was sequenced was peripheral blood. The receptors derive from a woman aged 45-59 years with acute or convalescent COVID-19. Both conserved end residues are trimmed from each CDR3. The D gene is left open where the match is weak.

V,D,CDR3
TRBV14,TRBD1,AVPDRAPSEQY
TRBV6-5,NA,ASSSFNGQYNSPLH
TRBV6-1,TRBD1,ASSDSRDRKF
TRBV28,NA,ASSLGSGIQPQH
TRBV7-9,TRBD2,ASSLSGSHTDTQY
TRBV18,NA,ASSPDAGINYGYT
TRBV7-2,TRBD1,ASSRDRGKGSPLH
TRBV7-9,NA,ASTGGTDTQY
TRBV28,TRBD1,ASSLNNMARGQDTQY
TRBV5-6,NA,ASSLGYSTEAF
TRBV5-1,TRBD1,ASSSGQGAEANEKLF
TRBV2,TRBD1,ASKSGQGSIGELF
TRBV9,NA,ASSVQALTASYNEQF
TRBV28,NA,ASSLYRGYNTEAF
TRBV7-6,NA,ASAPSVSLPNTEAF
TRBV3-1/TRBV3-2,TRBD2,ASSQDLRLAAEQY
TRBV28,TRBD2,ASSGTRRAQY
TRBV18,NA,ASSPVRGADTEAF
TRBV1,NA,TSSQDRGSGGNEQF
TRBV3-1/TRBV3-2,NA,ASSQGIGSPLH
TRBV5-1,TRBD1,ASSWGQVNTEAF
TRBV15,NA,ATSREQTGGDSTDTQY